A few counts support the clone carrying this T cell receptor (beta chain). Its antigen remains unidentified. These data are taken from a study of T cells after yellow fever vaccination. There are 14 residues in the CDR3. Trimming stripped 7 bases from V and 6 bases from J, with 17 bases between. From germline, CDR1 is LGHNT and CDR2 FRNRAP. Template switching with 5'RACE generated the TCR cDNA and added a universal primer site and UMIs. TCRdb independently ran MiXCR on the 5' RACE reads; one entry per CDR3 protein. The sample shows a few hundred thousand distinct CDR3 sequences, approximately 3.8% of them seen only once. General study findings and limits: The CD4 and CD8 compartments had a small share of their clonotypes in common.

The sequence derives from a man aged 18 to 29 who received the YFV17D yellow fever vaccine. V and J are TRBV12-5 and TRBJ2-3, with D perhaps matching TRBD2 (7 bases). Sequencing was performed on PBMCs, taken on the day of the yellow fever booster vaccination. Here the CDR3 reads CASALGGAGDTQYF. In DNA form, the CDR3 reads TGTGCTAGTGCCTTAGGGGGGGCCGGGGATACGCAGTATTTT.